This record concerns one TCR beta chain sequence. Its target is not known. Germline-derived CDR1 and CDR2 are DFQATT and SNEGSKA (reference sequence). V lost 1 base, J lost 3 bases, and 8 bases lay in between. The CDR3 contains 13 residues. The authors prepared the TCRbeta library with unique molecular identifiers. TCRdb re-called the PCR reads with MiXCR, one entry per CDR3 protein. The sample yields about 640,000 distinct CDR3 sequences, 13% seen once. The sample comes from a study of T-cell reconstitution after alpha-beta-depleted transplantation in children. Findings and limits, study-wide: T cells produced anew were the main source of T-cell counts and diversity one year after transplant. Reports say that about two months after transplant, the alpha-beta T cells came out of several hundred graft clones that had expanded. Some patients' high day-60 TCRbeta diversity was traced to surviving recipient T cells and thymic progenitors.

This receptor was identified in a male patient between 5 and 17 years old who had a stem cell transplant for acute myeloid leukemia, so the T cells may come from the graft donor. Material: PBMCs, mostly from graft donor cells, obtained 360 days after TCRalphabeta/CD19-depleted stem cell transplant. This rearrangement joins TRBV20-1 to TRBJ2-3, with D unclear. CDR3 loop: CSARVLLTDTQYF. As DNA, the CDR3 is TGCAGTGCTAGAGTCTTGTTGACAGATACGCAGTATTTT.